These 12 T cell receptor beta chains share one sample of origin, sequenced in a study of neurological immune-mediated disorders (dated by TCRdb to between 2018 and 2021). Libraries were prepared through 5' RACE. These reads were obtained on an Illumina HiSeq 2500. In TCRdb, the public reads were trimmed at Q25 with fastp and aligned with MiXCR, with productive beta chains retained. Entries that share a CDR3 protein sequence are merged under the most common genes and DNA. This sample is represented by over 60,000 distinct CDR3 sequences; about 5% of them were singletons. The leading ten clones occupy about 2.4% of the sample. Sample: PBMCs. The receptors come from a woman aged 25 to 39 with multiple sclerosis.

A few counts support this clonotype. Written as DNA, the CDR3 is TGTGCCAGCAGGAAGGACAGGGGGCGATCAGATACGCAGTATTTT. Amino acid sequence: CASRKDRGRSDTQYF. The chain uses TRBV6-2 or TRBV6-3 and TRBJ2-3; 11 nucleotides align to TRBD1. Germline V gene sequence: CDR1 MNHEY, CDR2 SVGEGT. This CDR3 comprises 15 residues. The V and J ends lost 6 bases and 4 bases, in that order; junction bases with no gene match: 6.

Ten or more counts support this clonotype. The V and J genes are TRBV20-1 and TRBJ2-2; possible D gene TRBD2, 5 bases. The germline V gene has CDR1 DFQATT and CDR2 SNEGSKA (reference sequence). Trimming stripped 5 bases from V and 1 base from J, with 14 bases between. The CDR3 runs to 15 residues. The CDR3 is CSASAGGKNTGELFF. The CDR3 DNA sequence: TGCAGTGCTTCGGCTGGAGGAAAGAACACCGGGGAGCTGTTTTTT.

The table lists this clonotype with a few counts. The chain recombines TRBV5-5 with TRBJ1-1; no reliable D call. The V gene's germline CDR1 is SGHKS and CDR2 YYEKEE (reference sequence). V was clipped by 5 bases and J by 1 base, with 15 bases between them. CDR3 length equals 15 residues. CDR3 nucleotide sequence: TGTGCCAGCAGGAGGGATTTTGGGCAGAACACTGAAGCTTTCTTT. Amino acid sequence: CASRRDFGQNTEAFF.

This clonotype appeared a few times. The chain links TRBV5-6 to TRBJ1-1, with D possibly TRBD1 on 5 matching bases. CDR1 SGHDT and CDR2 YYEEEE come from the germline V gene. The germline V and J ends were trimmed by 6 bases and 5 bases, with 14 bases remaining between them. The CDR3 is 13 residues long. Here the CDR3 DNA reads TGTGCCAGCACCCGAGCCCGGGGGACTGAAGCTTTCTTT. This translates into CASTRARGTEAFF.

The sample holds many counts of this clonotype. The chain is built from TRBV12-5 and TRBJ1-3; D call uncertain. Germline values: CDR1 LGHNT, CDR2 FRNRAP. CDR3 length: 13 residues. V was pared by 3 bases and J by 9 bases, with 12 bases between. This chain's CDR3 is CASGLEGEGTIYF. The DNA for the CDR3 is TGTGCTAGTGGTTTAGAAGGAGAGGGCACCATATATTTT.

In its sample, this clonotype was seen a few times. CDR3 in DNA: TGCAGTGCCAGCCCCCTTCTCGACTCCTACAATGAGCAGTTCTTC. Its protein product is CSASPLLDSYNEQFF. V gene TRBV20-1 combines with J gene TRBJ2-1; D is undetermined. The germline V gene has CDR1 DFQATT and CDR2 SNEGSKA (reference sequence). Trimming took 6 bases from V and 0 from J, leaving 15 bases between them. This CDR3 is built from 15 residues.

As concerns this clonotype: This clone may be a read error of a much larger clone one base away. The chain joins TRBV27 to TRBJ2-6; the D gene is possibly TRBD1 (5 bases). This CDR3 is 13 amino acids long. Germline assignment: CDR1 MNHEY and CDR2 SMNVEV (reference sequence). The CDR3, as DNA: TGTGCCAGCTATCAACCTGGGGCCAAAGTCCTGACTTTC. Encoded protein: CASYQPGAKVLTF.

There are many counts of this clonotype. The chain joins TRBV5-1 to TRBJ2-1, with 10 bases fitting TRBD2. The germline gives CDR1 SGHRS, CDR2 YFSETQ. Trimming at V came to 4 bases and at J to 4 bases, leaving 5 bases not matched to a gene. There are 15 residues in the CDR3. This chain's CDR3 is CASSRSGGEYNEQFF. Written as DNA, the CDR3 is TGCGCCAGCAGCCGGAGCGGGGGGGAATACAATGAGCAGTTCTTC.

This clonotype was seen repeatedly, ten times or more. The chain is built from TRBV28 and TRBJ1-5; TRBD1 is a possible D gene (6 bases). The CDR3 runs 16 residues. Trimming cost V 2 bases and J 5 bases, with 16 bases left between them. In germline, CDR1 is MDHEN, CDR2 SYDVKM. The DNA of the CDR3 is TGTGCCAGCAGTTTACCCCTTACAGGGAGGGATCAGCCCCAGCATTTT. The encoded protein is CASSLPLTGRDQPQHF.

The chain combines TRBV20-1 with TRBJ1-2; unclear D gene. CDR3 length: 14 amino acids. Deletions cut 0 bases from V and 4 bases from J, with 12 bases between. Germline V gene data show CDR1 as DFQATT and CDR2 as SNEGSKA (reference sequence). The CDR3 loop reads CSARDPQFVYGYTF. DNA for the CDR3: TGCAGTGCTAGAGATCCCCAGTTTGTCTATGGCTACACCTTC.

This clonotype has more than one count but fewer than ten. The CDR3 DNA follows: TGTGCCAGCAGCAGTGGGGGTGCCCCCTCTGGAAACACCATATATTTT. It is translated as CASSSGGAPSGNTIYF. The chain joins TRBV11-2 to TRBJ1-3; a possible D gene is TRBD1 (5 bases). CDR3 length: 16 amino acids. The germline V and J ends were trimmed by 5 bases and 0 bases, with 14 bases remaining between them. Per the germline V gene, CDR1 is SGHAT and CDR2 is FQNNGV.

This clonotype was observed at least ten times. V usage is TRBV12-5 and J usage is TRBJ1-2; no clear D. The V gene lost 2 bases and the J gene lost 4 bases, with 11 bases spanning the gap. The germline V gene encodes CDR1 LGHNT and CDR2 FRNRAP. This CDR3 contains 14 residues. The CDR3 DNA is TGTGCTAGTGGTTTGAGTCGGTGGGCCTATGGCTACACCTTC. Protein sequence: CASGLSRWAYGYTF.